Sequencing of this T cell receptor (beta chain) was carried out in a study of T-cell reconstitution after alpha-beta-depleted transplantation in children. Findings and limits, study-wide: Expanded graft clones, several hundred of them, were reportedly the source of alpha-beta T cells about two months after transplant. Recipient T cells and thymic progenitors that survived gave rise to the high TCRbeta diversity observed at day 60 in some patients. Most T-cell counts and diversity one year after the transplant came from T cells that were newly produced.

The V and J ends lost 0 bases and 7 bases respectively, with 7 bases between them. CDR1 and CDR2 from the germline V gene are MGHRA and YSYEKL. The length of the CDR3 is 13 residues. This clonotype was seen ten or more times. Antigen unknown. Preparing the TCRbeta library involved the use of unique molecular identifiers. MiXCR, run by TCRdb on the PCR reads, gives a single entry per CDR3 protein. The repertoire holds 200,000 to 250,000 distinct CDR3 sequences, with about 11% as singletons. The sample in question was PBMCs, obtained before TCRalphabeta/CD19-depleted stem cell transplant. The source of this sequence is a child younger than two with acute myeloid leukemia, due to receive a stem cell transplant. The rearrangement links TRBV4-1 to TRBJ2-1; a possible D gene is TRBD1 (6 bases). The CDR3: CASSQEGGNEQFF. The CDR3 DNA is TGCGCCAGCAGCCAAGAAGGGGGAAATGAGCAGTTCTTC.